This T cell receptor (beta chain) was sequenced for a study of long-term antiretroviral therapy in people with HIV. The assay, immunoSEQ v3.0, was run at survey level. This table comes from immunoSEQ multiplex PCR, and its TCRdb copy is limited to in-frame clones, with some not included. The table includes around 23,000 clones, roughly 87% detected once. Per germline, CDR1 SGHDT and CDR2 YYEEEE. The CDR3 is made up of 13 amino acids. Trimming shortened V by 6 bases and J by 6 bases, and 16 bases separated the two germline ends. This specimen was unsorted PBMCs, taken 1.8 years before starting antiretroviral therapy. The sequence was obtained from a man in his forties or fifties with HIV. The chain joins TRBV5-6 to TRBJ2-7, with D possibly being TRBD1 (6 bases). The CDR3 nucleotides are TGTGCCAGCAACGACCCGCGAGGGGGCGAGCAGTACTTC. Protein sequence: CASNDPRGGEQYF.